The 16 T cell receptor beta chains below were found in one sample sequenced in a study of beta chain features in type 1 diabetes. Sequenced material consisted of expressed TCRB transcripts (all of the isolated RNA was reverse transcribed). Data came from immunoSEQ multiplex PCR; TCRdb stores just in-frame clones and leaves some out. The sample has around 140,000 clones, about 10% seen once; the top ten hold about 1.3%. The sequencing sample was made of naive CD4+ T cells from blood. These receptors were obtained from a man aged 18 to 30 in good health.

The chain recombines TRBV2 with TRBJ2-3; TRBD1 agrees at 7 bases. Germline values: CDR1 SNHLY, CDR2 FYNNEI. The junction had 3 bases not matched to a gene; V was cut back by 6 bases and J by 0 bases. This CDR3 region has 14 residues. The CDR3 loop is CASSRDSSTDTQYF. DNA for the CDR3: TGTGCCAGCAGCAGGGACAGCAGCACAGATACGCAGTATTTT.

This clone was seen more than once but under ten times. This chain uses TRBV4-3 with TRBJ2-4; perhaps TRBD2 as D (5 bases). Germline V CDR1 and CDR2: LGHNA, YSLEER. Trimming cost V 0 bases and J 8 bases, with 14 bases left between them. The CDR3 runs to 15 residues. Here the CDR3 reads CASSQDTRVSDIQYF. The CDR3 bases are TGCGCCAGCAGCCAAGATACGCGGGTATCTGACATTCAGTACTTC.

This clone was detected only a few times. This rearrangement joins TRBV5-1 to TRBJ2-1; 10 bases agree with TRBD2. V was pared by 4 bases and J by 9 bases, with 13 bases of the junction left unmatched. The CDR3 is 16 amino acids. In germline, CDR1 is SGHRS, CDR2 YFSETQ. CDR3 bases: TGCGCCAGCAGCACAGAAATAGCGGGGGGCTGGGTTGAGCAGTTCTTC. Translating gives CASSTEIAGGWVEQFF.

In its sample, this clone was seen a few times. The chain employs TRBV5-1 and TRBJ1-1; a possible D gene is TRBD1 (6 bases). Looked up from germline, CDR1 is SGHRS and CDR2 is YFSETQ. This CDR3 has 16 residues. V shed 0 bases and J shed 5 bases, with 17 bases lying between them. CDR3 DNA sequence: TGCGCCAGCAGCTTGGCAGGGGCAGCCAGGTGGACTGAAGCTTTCTTT. It specifies CASSLAGAARWTEAFF.

This clone was counted between two and nine times. This sequence joins TRBV7-9 and TRBJ1-2, with TRBD1 as a possible D gene (6 bases). V shed 4 bases and J shed 5 bases, with 20 bases lying between them. The CDR3 is 16 amino acids. Germline CDR1 and CDR2: SEHNR and FQNEAQ (reference sequence). CDR3 DNA: TGTGCCAGCAGCTCAGGGGACCTCGTTTTAGGGTATGGCTACACCTTC. Translated: CASSSGDLVLGYGYTF.

This sequence joins TRBV5-6 and TRBJ1-1; 8 bases are a match to TRBD1. Germline loops: CDR1 SGHDT, CDR2 YYEEEE. The length of the CDR3 is 14 residues. The junction had 7 bases not matched to a gene; V was cut back by 5 bases and J by 4 bases. This CDR3 reads CASSPDRVSTEAFF. The CDR3 DNA is TGTGCCAGCAGTCCGGACAGGGTTAGCACTGAAGCTTTCTTT.

Here the CDR3 DNA reads TGTGCCAGCAGTACCAAAAGGCCGGGGGCTGAAGCTTTCTTT. The encoded protein is CASSTKRPGAEAFF. This chain joins TRBV6-5 and TRBJ1-1, with TRBD1 as a possible D gene (5 bases). Germline V gene sequence: CDR1 MNHEY, CDR2 SVGAGI. The CDR3 is made up of 14 amino acids. Trimming left V 5 bases short and J 6 bases short, with 16 bases between.

This clone was recorded a few times. The chain recombines TRBV27 with TRBJ1-2, with 8 nucleotides matching TRBD1. Germline V gene data show CDR1 as MNHEY and CDR2 as SMNVEV (reference sequence). CDR3 size: 14 residues. With 5 bases clipped from V and 8 bases from J, the junction kept 10 bases outside the gene matches. The CDR3 loop is CASSGSGQGGGYTF. The CDR3 coding sequence is TGTGCCAGCAGTGGCTCTGGACAGGGAGGCGGCTACACCTTC.

The V and J genes are TRBV11-2 and TRBJ1-1; D gene unclear. The CDR3 consists of 13 residues. Per germline, CDR1 SGHAT and CDR2 FQNNGV. V was clipped by 3 bases and J by 4 bases, with 9 bases between them. CDR3 sequence: CASSLGRTTEAFF. As DNA, the CDR3 is TGTGCCAGCAGCTTGGGCAGAACCACTGAAGCTTTCTTT.

This clone was observed a few times. The V call is TRBV7-2, the J call TRBJ1-6; TRBD1 is a possible D gene (6 bases). The CDR3 contains 16 residues. CDR1 is SGHTA, CDR2 FQGNSA, per germline. Trimming pared 5 bases from V and 5 bases from J, leaving 16 bases between. This CDR3 is CASSKQGTGDNSPLHF. CDR3 nucleotides: TGTGCCAGCAGCAAACAGGGCACCGGAGATAATTCACCCCTCCACTTT.

At least ten counts were recorded for this clone. CDR3 protein: CASSQDTVGHWEQYF. The DNA for the CDR3 is TGTGCCAGCAGCCAAGATACTGTTGGACACTGGGAGCAGTACTTC. The V gene is TRBV14, the J gene TRBJ2-7; perhaps TRBD1 as D (5 bases). Between the trimmed V and J ends, which lost 0 bases and 7 bases, there was a span of 16 bases. The CDR3 loop spans 15 amino acids. The germline gives CDR1 SGHDN, CDR2 FVKESK.

The chain joins TRBV6-6 to TRBJ2-5, with no clear D. The ends were cut back, 6 bases at V and 5 bases at J, with 13 bases in the middle. The CDR3 loop spans 13 amino acids. Germline V gene data show CDR1 as MNHNY and CDR2 as SVGAGI (reference sequence). CDR3 sequence: CASSTGPWETQYF. The CDR3 DNA is TGTGCCAGCAGCACTGGGCCGTGGGAGACCCAGTACTTC.

This clone was observed a handful of times. The chain couples TRBV7-2 to TRBJ2-1; 11 bases map to TRBD2. Trimming took 7 bases from V and 5 from J; bases not matched to a gene: 7. This CDR3 is 15 amino acids long. In germline, CDR1 is SGHTA, CDR2 FQGNSA. The CDR3 nucleotides read TGTGCCAGCAAAATTACTAGCGGGGGCAACAATGAGCAGTTCTTC. Translated, it gives CASKITSGGNNEQFF.

This chain uses TRBV27 with TRBJ2-3; D perhaps matches TRBD1 (5 bases). Looked up from germline, CDR1 is MNHEY and CDR2 is SMNVEV (reference sequence). V gave up 5 bases and J gave up 2 bases, with 17 bases separating them. The CDR3 sequence is 16 residues long. The CDR3 loop is CASSHFLLGLTDTQYF. The CDR3 DNA reads TGTGCCAGCAGTCACTTTTTGTTGGGGCTCACAGATACGCAGTATTTT.

The chain joins TRBV4-1 to TRBJ2-3; 8 positions agree with TRBD2. The CDR3 has 17 amino acids. Trimming at V came to 4 bases and at J to 0 bases, leaving 9 bases not matched to a gene. CDR1 MGHRA and CDR2 YSYEKL come from the germline V gene. CDR3 nucleotides: TGCGCCAGCAGCCTGAGAGGAGCGGGGGCAAGCACAGATACGCAGTATTTT. Protein: CASSLRGAGASTDTQYF.

V and J are TRBV7-2 and TRBJ1-5; 7 nucleotides agree with TRBD1. The junction had 2 bases not matched to a gene; V was cut back by 4 bases and J by 5 bases. Germline CDR1 and CDR2: SGHTA and FQGNSA. The CDR3 covers 13 residues. CDR3 amino acids: CASSSTGDQPQHF. The DNA of the CDR3 is TGTGCCAGCAGCTCAACAGGGGATCAGCCCCAGCATTTT.